This T cell receptor beta chain was recovered during a study of siplizumab effects on memory and regulatory T cells. Study outcomes and limitations: Where siplizumab was present, mappable alloreactive CD4+ clones averaged approximately 66% Treg-derived, compared with 25% to 30% in controls. Naive or memory phenotype assignment was not possible for roughly 80-97% of proliferating CD4+ or CD8+ clones.

In the case of this clone: Its antigen is currently unknown.

Each sample had 95,000 to 100,000 TCR templates assayed. Assay used: immunoSEQ multiplex PCR; TCRdb lists only in-frame clones, some missing. Of approximately 100,000 clones listed, just over 90% are singletons. The sample taken for sequencing was Tregs sorted from blood. The receptor was derived from a human donor in good health.

The CDR3 spells CASSEGWTRGYTF. The CDR3 coding sequence is TGTGCCAGCAGTGAAGGATGGACTCGTGGCTACACCTTC. The V and J genes are TRBV6-1 and TRBJ1-2; the D is unclear. The CDR3 runs 13 residues. V was cut by 1 base and J by 7 bases, with 10 bases left in between. Germline V gives CDR1 MNHNS, CDR2 SASEGT.